What follows are 26 T cell receptor beta chains derived from one specimen sequenced in a study of T cell repertoires in ileal Crohn's disease. Libraries were prepared by immunoSEQ multiplex PCR; TCRdb keeps only in-frame clonotypes and omits some of them. The data hold about 1,200 clones, with over 85% observed a single time. The source material was ileal tissue. These receptors were obtained from an adult with Crohn's disease.

V usage is TRBV11-3 and J usage is TRBJ2-1, with D maybe TRBD1 (6 bases). Per the germline V gene, CDR1 is SGHNT and CDR2 is YENEEA. The CDR3 runs 16 residues. The ends were cut back, 5 bases at V and 1 base at J, with 15 bases in the middle. The DNA for the CDR3 is TGTGCCAGCAGCGACGGTGGGGGCGGATCCTACAATGAGCAGTTCTTC. Amino acids: CASSDGGGGSYNEQFF.

This clone has a single count. The genes are TRBV5-1 and TRBJ1-3; 8 nucleotides line up with TRBD1. The CDR3 contains 15 residues. Unmatched junction bases numbered 7, after V lost 4 bases and J lost 4 bases. Germline CDR1 reads SGHRS; CDR2 reads YFSETQ. In DNA form, the CDR3 reads TGCGCCAGCAGCGCAGGACAGGGTGGCGGAAACACCATATATTTT. As protein: CASSAGQGGGNTIYF.

V and J are TRBV6-6 and TRBJ1-1; 7 bases map to TRBD1. Per the germline V gene, CDR1 is MNHNY and CDR2 is SVGAGI (reference sequence). The CDR3 consists of 12 residues. V dropped 11 bases and J dropped 3; count of bases not matched to a gene: 6. This CDR3 is CAVNRGDTEAFF. DNA of the CDR3: TGTGCCGTCAACAGGGGTGACACTGAAGCTTTCTTT.

The chain employs TRBV7-7 and TRBJ1-1; tentative D call: TRBD1 (5 bases). Trimming cost V 5 bases and J 3 bases, with 10 bases left between them. CDR1 and CDR2 from the germline V gene are SSHAT and FNYEAQ (reference sequence). This CDR3 has 13 amino acids. This chain's CDR3 is CASSRDRYTEAFF. The CDR3 coding sequence is TGTGCCAGCAGCCGTGACAGATACACTGAAGCTTTCTTT.

The chain carries TRBV11-1 and TRBJ2-3; 9 bases fit TRBD1. CDR3 length: 16 residues. The trim removed 5 bases at V and 0 bases at J, leaving 6 bases unmatched. Germline V CDR1 and CDR2: SGHAT, FQDESV (reference sequence). In nucleotides, the CDR3 is TGTGCCAGCAGCCTGGGACAGGGCCCTAGCACAGATACGCAGTATTTT. This gives the protein CASSLGQGPSTDTQYF.

The DNA for the CDR3 is TGTGCCAGCAGTAGCGGGAACACCGGGGAGCTGTTTTTT. Residues: CASSSGNTGELFF. V usage is TRBV6-4 and J usage is TRBJ2-2; TRBD2 might be the D (5 bases). The CDR3 extends over 13 amino acids. The V and J ends lost 5 bases and 1 base respectively, with 5 bases between them. Germline loops: CDR1 MRHNA, CDR2 SNTAGT.

CDR3 coding DNA: TGTGCCAGCAGCTTACCTAGCGGGGGCCTCACAGATACGCAGTATTTT. This codes for CASSLPSGGLTDTQYF. V is TRBV7-2 and J is TRBJ2-3, with 10 bases matching TRBD2. The CDR3 runs to 16 residues. V lost 2 bases and J lost 2; bases outside the gene matches: 4. CDR1 and CDR2 from the germline V gene are SGHTA and FQGNSA. Together with reference TRBV7-2 and TRBJ2-3, the CDR3 gives the full variable domain: GAGVSQSPSNKVTEKGKDVELRCDPISGHTALYWYRQSLGQGLEFLIYFQGNSAPDKSGLPSDRFSAERTGGSVSTLTIQRTQQEDSAVYLCASSLPSGGLTDTQYFGPGTRLTVL.

The chain recombines TRBV27 with TRBJ2-1; a possible D gene is TRBD1 (6 bases). Germline V CDR1 and CDR2: MNHEY, SMNVEV (reference sequence). Between the trimmed V and J ends, which lost 4 bases and 0 bases, there was a span of 13 bases. This CDR3 region has 16 residues. The CDR3 here is CASSSPGANSYNEQFF. DNA for the CDR3: TGTGCCAGCAGTTCCCCAGGGGCAAACTCCTACAATGAGCAGTTCTTC.

V and J are TRBV28 and TRBJ2-7; D possibly corresponds to TRBD2 (7 bases). Trimming removed 5 bases from V and 2 bases from J, with 19 bases in between. The CDR3 has 16 amino acids. Per the germline V gene, CDR1 is MDHEN and CDR2 is SYDVKM. DNA for the CDR3: TGTGCCAGCAGTCCCCCTGGGGCGGGGGCCGCCTACGAGCAGTACGTC. Amino acids: CASSPPGAGAAYEQYV.

The rearrangement uses TRBV5-3 and TRBJ1-5, with unresolved D. TRBV5-3 is an ORF, and what it does is uncertain. Trimming shortened V by 4 bases and J by 1 base, and 12 bases separated the two germline ends. This CDR3 is 15 amino acids long. The CDR3: CARSPRCSSNQPQHF. DNA of the CDR3: TGTGCCAGAAGCCCGAGGTGTAGCAGCAATCAGCCCCAGCATTTT.

Only one count was recorded for this clone. V gene TRBV2 combines with J gene TRBJ1-2; D is perhaps TRBD1 (6 bases). The CDR3 contains 15 residues. V was clipped by 6 bases and J by 4 bases, with 18 bases between them. The germline V gene has CDR1 SNHLY and CDR2 FYNNEI. The CDR3 is CASSPDRRGIYGYTF. CDR3 in DNA: TGTGCCAGCAGCCCTGATCGCAGGGGCATCTATGGCTACACCTTC. The full variable domain, with the rest looked up from reference TRBV2 and TRBJ1-2, is EPEVTQTPSHQVTQMGQEVILRCVPISNHLYFYWYRQILGQKVEFLVSFYNNEISEKSEIFDDQFSVERPDGSNFTLKIRSTKLEDSAMYFCASSPDRRGIYGYTFGSGTRLTVV.

The CDR3 DNA is TGTGCCAGCAGCCTTTCGACAGGGGATAGCAATCAGCCCCAGCATTTT. Its protein product is CASSLSTGDSNQPQHF. The chain is built from TRBV7-2 and TRBJ1-5, with 8 nucleotides matching TRBD1. Germline assignment: CDR1 SGHTA and CDR2 FQGNSA. The V and J ends lost 5 bases and 0 bases, in that order; junction bases with no gene match: 6. There are 16 residues in the CDR3.

V and J are TRBV18 and TRBJ2-5; D is possibly TRBD2 (6 bases). V gave up 3 bases and J gave up 5 bases, with 19 bases separating them. Germline-derived CDR1 and CDR2 are KGHSH and LQKENI. This CDR3 comprises 16 residues. In DNA, the CDR3 is TGTGCCAGCTCACCGCGACTAGTCTGGTTCCCGGAGACCCAGTACTTC. Translation gives CASSPRLVWFPETQYF.

The rearrangement uses TRBV19 and TRBJ2-1; D unresolved. V shed 3 bases and J shed 8 bases, with 14 bases lying between them. The CDR3 extends over 14 amino acids. Germline CDR1 and CDR2: LNHDA and SQIVND (reference sequence). The CDR3 reads CASSILVSVHEQFF. Here the CDR3 DNA reads TGTGCCAGTAGTATTCTCGTCTCGGTCCATGAGCAGTTCTTC.

V and J are TRBV19 and TRBJ1-1; perhaps TRBD1 as D (6 bases). CDR3 length equals 12 residues. CDR1 and CDR2 (germline): LNHDA, SQIVND (reference sequence). The V end lost 7 bases, the J end lost 3 bases, and 9 bases lay between the germline ends. The CDR3: CASKGDYTEAFF. The DNA for the CDR3 is TGTGCCAGTAAGGGGGATTACACTGAAGCTTTCTTT.

The chain employs TRBV29-1 and TRBJ2-3; tentatively, D is TRBD2 (5 bases). The CDR3 length is 12 residues. CDR1 is SQVTM, CDR2 ANQGSEA, per germline. V lost 2 bases and J lost 11, with 14 bases in between. CDR3 sequence reads: CSVETRASLQYF. CDR3 in DNA: TGCAGCGTTGAAACTAGGGCTAGTTTGCAGTATTTT.

A note on this clone: At one of its ends the junction is not consistent with the germline gene, which may arise from a read error. The chain links TRBV6-1 to TRBJ1-2, with unresolved D. Germline CDR1 reads MNHNS; CDR2 reads SASEGT. This CDR3 has 12 residues. The DNA for the CDR3 is TGTGCCAGCAGTGCAGCCATTCTATGGCTAGCCTTC. It encodes CASSAAILWLAF.

The rearrangement uses TRBV9 and TRBJ2-7; D is perhaps TRBD2 (7 bases). V was pared by 3 bases and J by 6 bases, with 16 bases between. Germline CDR1 reads SGDLS; CDR2 reads YYNGEE. The CDR3 extends over 14 amino acids. The CDR3 is CASSGSGGPSEQYF. The CDR3 coding sequence is TGTGCCAGCAGCGGGTCCGGGGGGCCCTCCGAGCAGTACTTC.

J is TRBJ2-1 and V is TRBV19, with D possibly being TRBD2 (5 bases). V was cut by 6 bases and J by 3 bases, with 9 bases left in between. Germline CDR1 is LNHDA and CDR2 is SQIVND (reference sequence). The CDR3 length is 13 residues. Here the CDR3 reads CASRLALYNEQFF. CDR3 coding DNA: TGTGCCAGTAGGCTAGCCCTCTACAATGAGCAGTTCTTC.

The chain has TRBV9 and TRBJ2-1, with TRBD1 as a possible D gene (5 bases). Trimming cost V 3 bases and J 8 bases, with 6 bases left between them. Germline V CDR1 and CDR2: SGDLS, YYNGEE. The CDR3 has 11 amino acids. The CDR3 reads CASSEGYEQFF. DNA for the CDR3: TGTGCCAGCAGCGAGGGGTATGAGCAGTTCTTC.

The chain recombines TRBV4-3 with TRBJ2-1; D is possibly TRBD2 (6 bases). CDR3 size: 18 residues. CDR1 and CDR2 (germline): LGHNA, YSLEER. Deletions cut 1 base from V and 8 bases from J, with 24 bases between. CDR3 amino acids: CASSQVYPGGVGWYEQFF. The CDR3 nucleotides are TGCGCCAGCAGCCAAGTGTATCCAGGCGGGGTGGGTTGGTATGAGCAGTTCTTC.

This chain links TRBV9 with TRBJ2-1; TRBD2 matches 9 bases. V was clipped by 0 bases and J by 2 bases; unmatched bases: 0. This CDR3 contains 15 residues. Germline V gene lookup returns CDR1 SGDLS and CDR2 YYNGEE. The CDR3 sequence is CASSVASGAYNEQFF. The CDR3 coding sequence is TGTGCCAGCAGCGTAGCTAGCGGGGCCTACAATGAGCAGTTCTTC.

This clone was observed a single time. V usage is TRBV29-1 and J usage is TRBJ1-2; D is unclear. There are 13 residues in the CDR3. The germline CDR1 and CDR2 sequences are SQVTM and ANQGSEA. V shed 3 bases and J shed 4 bases, with 12 bases lying between them. CDR3 nucleotides: TGCAGCGTTGAGGAGGGCCTCGCCTATGGCTACACCTTC. This sequence encodes CSVEEGLAYGYTF.

The chain is built from TRBV9 and TRBJ2-5, with 11 nucleotides matching TRBD2. Unmatched junction bases numbered 2, after V lost 0 bases and J lost 4 bases. The CDR3 consists of 15 residues. Germline loops: CDR1 SGDLS, CDR2 YYNGEE. CDR3: CASSVVAGGGETQYF. In DNA form, the CDR3 reads TGTGCCAGCAGCGTAGTAGCGGGGGGGGGAGAGACCCAGTACTTC. Together with reference TRBV9 and TRBJ2-5, the CDR3 gives the full variable domain: DSGVTQTPKHLITATGQRVTLRCSPRSGDLSVYWYQQSLDQGLQFLIQYYNGEERAKGNILERFSAQQFPDLHSELNLSSLELGDSALYFCASSVVAGGGETQYFGPGTRLLVL.

This chain uses TRBV7-2 with TRBJ1-1, with TRBD1 matching over 10 bases. The germline V gene encodes CDR1 SGHTA and CDR2 FQGNSA. The CDR3 runs to 17 residues. With 3 bases clipped from V and 0 bases from J, the junction kept 7 bases outside the gene matches. This chain's CDR3 is CASSLVTGGYMNTEAFF. CDR3 DNA: TGTGCCAGCAGCTTGGTGACAGGGGGCTACATGAACACTGAAGCTTTCTTT.

This chain joins TRBV6-6 and TRBJ1-2; TRBD1 might be the D (5 bases). The CDR3 has 15 amino acids. V was trimmed by 5 bases and J by 0 bases, leaving 13 bases between them. Germline loops: CDR1 MNHNY, CDR2 SVGAGI (reference sequence). CDR3 region: CASSGTGGANYGYTF. The DNA of the CDR3 is TGTGCCAGCAGTGGCACAGGAGGGGCTAACTATGGCTACACCTTC.